These T cell receptor beta chains were read from a single sample in a study of response to subunit inactivated influenza vaccine. One entry per CDR3 protein results from TCRdb running MiXCR on the RT-PCR reads. The sample holds about 570,000 distinct CDR3 sequences; about 10% are singletons and the top ten take 9.5% to 11%. The same sample was also studied in work on T cells expressing NK-cell markers.

The sample in question was PBMCs from blood, obtained on the day of vaccination. The origin of the receptors is a man between 45 and 60 years old who received an inactivated influenza vaccine. The CDR3 runs from the conserved cysteine through the conserved F or W.

TRBV20-1	13	CSAPDRGENTIYF
TRBV19	15	CATATGGAINYGYTF
TRBV10-3	13	CAITRDRDKTQYF
TRBV12-3/TRBV12-4	16	CASSAAAGANTGELFF
TRBV28	15	CASSFGRLETYEQYF
TRBV7-6	12	CASTGIEETQYF
TRBV20-1	14	CSAPLGGFVDEQFF
TRBV4-2	12	CASASQSYEQYF
TRBV25-1	15	CASRDTGINTDTQYF
TRBV4-2	15	CASSQDLAAYNEQFF
TRBV9	15	CASSVEKGPHYGYTF
TRBV7-2	14	CASSSGAAKETQYF
TRBV12-3/TRBV12-4	15	CASSLRGHSYNEQFF
TRBV6-2/TRBV6-3	15	CASSYWDSANYGYTF
TRBV14	17	CASSLLWGKDLNTEAFF
TRBV4-1	16	CASSKGPGGRPGELFF
TRBV10-3	15	CAISEGQGALNEQFF
TRBV3-1	19	CASSPAGLAVSRPVDTQYF
TRBV20-1	15	CSARIYPGQGDTIYF
TRBV5-1	15	CASSSQGATQETQYF
TRBV6-1	15	CASGTGTGAYNEQFF
TRBV2	13	CASSESGTREQYF
TRBV5-6	16	CASSLAGLAVSYEQYF
TRBV7-9	14	CASSPGVQNNEQFF
TRBV12-3/TRBV12-4	15	CASSVQGVVGDTQYF
TRBV20-1	14	CSARDGRGTGELFF